One sample yielded the 8 T cell receptor beta chains listed below, sequenced in a study of blood T cell repertoires in COVID-19. Clones were read by immunoSEQ multiplex PCR, and TCRdb kept only the in-frame ones, dropping some. The table lists 310,000 or so clones, around 90% of them singletons. The sequencing input was peripheral blood. The source of these receptors is a man aged 18 to 30 who had recovered from COVID-19.

J is TRBJ1-2 and V is TRBV4-3; D possibly corresponds to TRBD1 (6 bases). This CDR3 spans 15 amino acids. Germline-derived CDR1 and CDR2 are LGHNA and YSLEER. The V end was cut by 1 base, the J end by 4 bases, with 13 bases between. CDR3 DNA: TGCGCCAGCAGCCAAGGACAGGATCTGTTCTATGGCTACACCTTC. Residues: CASSQGQDLFYGYTF.

The chain recombines TRBV18 with TRBJ2-7; possible D gene TRBD1, 6 bases. The germline V gene has CDR1 KGHSH and CDR2 LQKENI. The CDR3 extends over 14 amino acids. V shed 6 bases and J shed 3 bases, with 15 bases lying between them. The CDR3 bases are TGTGCCAGCTCTCCTAGCCGGGACAACTACGAGCAGTACTTC. It encodes CASSPSRDNYEQYF.

This chain uses TRBV6-5 with TRBJ1-2; D not certain. V lost 4 bases to trimming and J lost 0 bases, with 12 bases between them. Germline V gene data show CDR1 as MNHEY and CDR2 as SVGAGI. The CDR3 spans 15 residues. CDR3 amino acids: CASSSAGTSNYGYTF. Written as DNA, the CDR3 is TGTGCCAGCAGTTCGGCGGGAACATCTAACTATGGCTACACCTTC.

The V and J genes are TRBV14 and TRBJ1-6, with D possibly TRBD1 on 6 matching bases. Trimming stripped 1 base from V and 13 bases from J, with 14 bases between. Germline-derived CDR1 and CDR2 are SGHDN and FVKESK. CDR3 length: 14 residues. The CDR3 is CASSQGGFGGPLHF. CDR3 bases: TGTGCCAGCAGCCAAGGCGGCTTTGGGGGCCCCCTCCACTTT.

The chain has TRBV6-5 and TRBJ1-5, with D maybe TRBD1 (6 bases). Per the germline V gene, CDR1 is MNHEY and CDR2 is SVGAGI. The V and J ends lost 6 bases and 4 bases respectively, with 16 bases between them. This CDR3 region has 15 residues. As DNA, the CDR3 is TGTGCCAGCAGCAAGACAGGTTACGGGAATCAGCCCCAGCATTTT. Protein product: CASSKTGYGNQPQHF.

The gene calls are TRBV4-1 and TRBJ2-1; the D gene is possibly TRBD1 (6 bases). Germline CDR1 reads MGHRA; CDR2 reads YSYEKL. V was pared by 4 bases and J by 0 bases, with 25 bases between. The CDR3 contains 20 residues. The CDR3, as DNA: TGCGCCAGCAGCCCAAAAGGGGGACAAGGTTTAGGAAGCTCCTACAATGAGCAGTTCTTC. Residues: CASSPKGGQGLGSSYNEQFF.

The V call is TRBV7-9, the J call TRBJ1-5, with TRBD1 matching over 7 bases. CDR1 and CDR2 (germline): SEHNR, FQNEAQ (reference sequence). The CDR3 extends over 14 amino acids. The V gene end was trimmed by 4 bases and the J gene end by 4 bases; junction bases not matched to a gene: 4. CDR3 nucleotides: TGTGCCAGCAGCTCCGACAGGGTGAATCAGCCCCAGCATTTT. Encoded protein: CASSSDRVNQPQHF.

Here the CDR3 reads CASSLSAGLITEAFF. The CDR3 DNA sequence: TGTGCCAGCAGCTTATCTGCGGGACTCATCACTGAAGCTTTCTTT. This chain uses TRBV7-8 with TRBJ1-1, with TRBD1 as a possible D gene (5 bases). CDR1 is SGHVS and CDR2 is FQNEAQ in the germline V gene. CDR3 size: 15 residues. V was shortened by 2 bases and J by 4 bases, with 14 bases between the two germline ends. The full variable domain, rest sourced from reference TRBV7-8 and TRBJ1-1, is GAGVSQSPRYKVAKRGQDVALRCDPISGHVSLFWYQQALGQGPEFLTYFQNEAQLDKSGLPSDRFFAERPEGSVSTLKIQRTQQEDSAVYLCASSLSAGLITEAFFGQGTRLTVV.